These T cell receptor beta chains were read from a single sample in a study of control samples from healthy donors and cancer patients. Clones were sequenced by immunoSEQ multiplex PCR, and TCRdb holds only the in-frame ones, with some missing. The data contain 130,000 to 150,000 clones, approximately 91% of them singletons. Source material: blood. All receptors derive from a man between 25 and 39 years old in good health. The CDR3 runs from the conserved cysteine through the conserved F or W. Fields, in order: V gene, clone size, D gene, J gene, CDR3 DNA, CDR3 protein. D genes are given only for firm matches. The size field is filled for only some rows; it gives once, few, many or a size class.

V gene: TRBV19; clone size: NA; D gene: NA; J gene: TRBJ2-7; CDR3 DNA: TGTGCCAGTAGTCTCCCTAGCCGAGCCTACGAGCAGTACTTC; CDR3 protein: CASSLPSRAYEQYF
V gene: TRBV3-1/TRBV3-2; clone size: NA; D gene: NA; J gene: TRBJ1-1; CDR3 DNA: TGTGCCAGCAGCCAAACAACGGGGAACAGAGCTTTCTTT; CDR3 protein: CASSQTTGNRAFF
V gene: TRBV4-1; clone size: NA; D gene: NA; J gene: TRBJ2-5; CDR3 DNA: TGCGCCAGCAGCCAAGTCCTCGCCCAGGGGCCGCAAGAGACCCAGTACTTC; CDR3 protein: CASSQVLAQGPQETQYF
V gene: TRBV19; clone size: NA; D gene: NA; J gene: TRBJ1-3; CDR3 DNA: TGTGCCAGCAGGATCCTCATGGGAAACACCATATATTTT; CDR3 protein: CASRILMGNTIYF
V gene: TRBV6-2/TRBV6-3; clone size: NA; D gene: TRBD1; J gene: TRBJ1-2; CDR3 DNA: TGTGCCAGCAGTCAGCGGACAGGGGAGATTCGCTACACCTTC; CDR3 protein: CASSQRTGEIRYTF
V gene: TRBV18; clone size: NA; D gene: TRBD1; J gene: TRBJ1-1; CDR3 DNA: TGTGCCAGCTCGCCGGGACAGGGGGGGAGGGCGAACACTGAAGCTTTCTTT; CDR3 protein: CASSPGQGGRANTEAFF
V gene: TRBV24-1; clone size: NA; D gene: NA; J gene: TRBJ1-5; CDR3 DNA: TGTGCCACCAGTGATACACGGGATAGCAATCAGCCCCAGCATTTT; CDR3 protein: CATSDTRDSNQPQHF
V gene: TRBV5-6; clone size: NA; D gene: NA; J gene: TRBJ2-3; CDR3 DNA: TGTGCCAGCAGCCAAGCAGGGGCCCTATTCACAGATACGCAGTATTTT; CDR3 protein: CASSQAGALFTDTQYF
V gene: TRBV20-1; clone size: NA; D gene: NA; J gene: TRBJ1-6; CDR3 DNA: TGCAGTGCTAGTTCCCCTCCGCGCAGGGCTGTCTCACCCCTCCACTTT; CDR3 protein: CSASSPPRRAVSPLHF
V gene: TRBV7-3; clone size: NA; D gene: TRBD2; J gene: TRBJ2-7; CDR3 DNA: TGTGCCAGCAGCCCTAGCGGGAGCTCTGAGCAGTACTTC; CDR3 protein: CASSPSGSSEQYF
V gene: TRBV18; clone size: NA; D gene: NA; J gene: TRBJ2-7; CDR3 DNA: TGTGCCAGCTCTTCAGGGGGGCGGAGGACATCTAGCGGGTCCTACGAGCAGTACTTC; CDR3 protein: CASSSGGRRTSSGSYEQYF
V gene: TRBV7-9; clone size: NA; D gene: TRBD2; J gene: TRBJ2-5; CDR3 DNA: TGTGCCAGCAGCTCCTCTAGCGGGGGGCCAGTGAAAGAGACCCAGTACTTC; CDR3 protein: CASSSSSGGPVKETQYF
V gene: TRBV6-6; clone size: few; D gene: NA; J gene: TRBJ1-6; CDR3 DNA: TGTGCCAGCAGACGGACGGTTACTTCACCCCTCCACTTT; CDR3 protein: CASRRTVTSPLHF
V gene: TRBV19; clone size: NA; D gene: NA; J gene: TRBJ2-1; CDR3 DNA: TGTGCCAGTAGTCCTCAGGGACCCCTCCGGAACAATGAGCAGTTCTTC; CDR3 protein: CASSPQGPLRNNEQFF
V gene: TRBV18; clone size: NA; D gene: NA; J gene: TRBJ2-7; CDR3 DNA: TGTGCCAGCTCACCCTCAATAATATCCGCCTACGAGCAGTACTTC; CDR3 protein: CASSPSIISAYEQYF
V gene: TRBV6-5; clone size: NA; D gene: NA; J gene: TRBJ1-3; CDR3 DNA: TGTGCCAGCAGTACCCCCGGATCTGGAAACACCATATATTTT; CDR3 protein: CASSTPGSGNTIYF
V gene: TRBV7-8; clone size: once; D gene: NA; J gene: TRBJ2-5; CDR3 DNA: TGTGCCAGCAGCCCTATGCAGCAAGAGACCCAGTACTTC; CDR3 protein: CASSPMQQETQYF
V gene: TRBV7-9; clone size: NA; D gene: NA; J gene: TRBJ2-2; CDR3 DNA: TGTGCCAGCAGCCCCACCGGGACTGGGAACACCGGGGAGCTGTTTTTT; CDR3 protein: CASSPTGTGNTGELFF
V gene: TRBV7-8; clone size: NA; D gene: NA; J gene: TRBJ1-2; CDR3 DNA: TGTGCCAGCAGCTTAGCAGGGGCGGATGGCTACACCTTC; CDR3 protein: CASSLAGADGYTF
V gene: TRBV11-2; clone size: NA; D gene: NA; J gene: TRBJ1-5; CDR3 DNA: TGTGCCAGCAGCTTAGAGGCTAGCAATCAGCCCCAGCATTTT; CDR3 protein: CASSLEASNQPQHF
V gene: TRBV11-2; clone size: NA; D gene: NA; J gene: TRBJ2-5; CDR3 DNA: TGTGCCAGCAGCCAGCGGACTAGCAGGGGGCCCGGGGAGACCCAGTACTTC; CDR3 protein: CASSQRTSRGPGETQYF
V gene: TRBV24-1; clone size: NA; D gene: NA; J gene: TRBJ2-5; CDR3 DNA: TGTGCCACCAGTGATCAACGCCTGGAAGGGGGTGAGACCCAGTACTTC; CDR3 protein: CATSDQRLEGGETQYF
V gene: TRBV27; clone size: NA; D gene: NA; J gene: TRBJ1-1; CDR3 DNA: TGTGCCAGCTCCCGTCGGGGCCAGGGGAAGGTCACTGAAGCTTTCTTT; CDR3 protein: CASSRRGQGKVTEAFF
V gene: TRBV4-3; clone size: NA; D gene: NA; J gene: TRBJ2-4; CDR3 DNA: TGCGCCAGCAGCCAAGATCCGGGGACCCCCAAAAACATTCAGTACTTC; CDR3 protein: CASSQDPGTPKNIQYF
V gene: TRBV2; clone size: NA; D gene: NA; J gene: TRBJ2-3; CDR3 DNA: TGTGCCAGCGATAGCCCCACTAAGGGGAGTACAGATACGCAGTATTTT; CDR3 protein: CASDSPTKGSTDTQYF
V gene: TRBV12-2; clone size: NA; D gene: NA; J gene: TRBJ1-1; CDR3 DNA: TGTGCAACCCTGCTTCAGAAGAACACTGAAGCTTTCTTT; CDR3 protein: CATLLQKNTEAFF
V gene: TRBV7-6; clone size: once; D gene: NA; J gene: TRBJ2-5; CDR3 DNA: TGTGCCAGCAGCTTAGATCAGGGATATGAGGAGACCCAGTACTTC; CDR3 protein: CASSLDQGYEETQYF
V gene: TRBV3-1/TRBV3-2; clone size: NA; D gene: NA; J gene: TRBJ1-4; CDR3 DNA: TGTGCCAGCAGGGACTATGCAACTAATGAAAAACTGTTTTTT; CDR3 protein: CASRDYATNEKLFF
V gene: TRBV14; clone size: NA; D gene: TRBD1; J gene: TRBJ2-5; CDR3 DNA: TGTGCCAGCAGCCAAGGGACAGGCGTCCGAGAGACCCAGTACTTC; CDR3 protein: CASSQGTGVRETQYF
V gene: TRBV12-5; clone size: NA; D gene: NA; J gene: TRBJ2-5; CDR3 DNA: TGTGCTAGTGGTTTGTTCCCCCAAGAGACCCAGTACTTC; CDR3 protein: CASGLFPQETQYF
V gene: TRBV24-1; clone size: once; D gene: NA; J gene: TRBJ2-1; CDR3 DNA: TGTGCCACCAGCGAGGACTGGGGGTACAATGAGCAGTTCTTC; CDR3 protein: CATSEDWGYNEQFF
V gene: TRBV27; clone size: NA; D gene: NA; J gene: TRBJ2-7; CDR3 DNA: TGTGCCAGCAGTTTCGGGGGCAGCTCCTACGAGCAGTACTTC; CDR3 protein: CASSFGGSSYEQYF
V gene: TRBV11-3; clone size: NA; D gene: NA; J gene: TRBJ2-7; CDR3 DNA: TGTGCCAGCAGCCTCAGCTGGGGGTACGAGCAGTACTTC; CDR3 protein: CASSLSWGYEQYF
V gene: TRBV5-8; clone size: NA; D gene: NA; J gene: TRBJ1-4; CDR3 DNA: TGTGCCAGCAGCCCGGGGGCTGCAACTAATGAAAAACTGTTTTTT; CDR3 protein: CASSPGAATNEKLFF
V gene: TRBV20-1; clone size: NA; D gene: TRBD1; J gene: TRBJ2-7; CDR3 DNA: TGCAGTGCTACTGATCCGGGACAGTCTGATGAGCAGTACTTC; CDR3 protein: CSATDPGQSDEQYF
V gene: TRBV4-3; clone size: medium-sized; D gene: TRBD1; J gene: TRBJ1-5; CDR3 DNA: TGCGCCAGCAGCCAAGAGCGCGGGACAGGCGGACAGCCCCAGCATTTT; CDR3 protein: CASSQERGTGGQPQHF
V gene: TRBV11-2; clone size: NA; D gene: NA; J gene: TRBJ2-7; CDR3 DNA: TGTGCCAGCAGCTTAGCCCCTGACAGGCCCTACGAGCAGTACTTC; CDR3 protein: CASSLAPDRPYEQYF
V gene: TRBV9; clone size: NA; D gene: NA; J gene: TRBJ2-3; CDR3 DNA: TGTGCCAGCAGCGTAGACAGCGGGCGCACAGATACGCAGTATTTT; CDR3 protein: CASSVDSGRTDTQYF
V gene: TRBV6-5; clone size: NA; D gene: NA; J gene: TRBJ1-3; CDR3 DNA: TGTGCCAGCAGTTACTCGGGAGGGGCTGGAAACACCATATATTTT; CDR3 protein: CASSYSGGAGNTIYF
V gene: TRBV29-1; clone size: once; D gene: NA; J gene: TRBJ2-7; CDR3 DNA: TGCAGCGTTGCAAGAGACTACGAGCAGTACTTC; CDR3 protein: CSVARDYEQYF
V gene: TRBV11-2; clone size: NA; D gene: NA; J gene: TRBJ2-4; CDR3 DNA: TGTGCCAGCAGCCGGGACAACCTTCAGTACTTC; CDR3 protein: CASSRDNLQYF